A single sample is the source of the 25 T cell receptor beta chains below, sequenced in a study of cytomegalovirus exposure and HLA in healthy donors. Primers: 60 Vbeta forward and 13 Jbeta reverse. The assay was immunoSEQ multiplex PCR, and TCRdb's table has in-frame clones only and misses some. The sample consists of about 190,000 clones, just under 75% of them appearing once. The specimen was PBMCs. Receptors were obtained from a woman aged 25-40 years in good health and CMV-seropositive.

This sequence joins TRBV5-4 and TRBJ2-7; TRBD1 agrees at 10 bases. V gave up 4 bases and J gave up 3 bases; unmatched junction bases: 10. Looked up from germline, CDR1 is SGHNT and CDR2 is YYREEE (reference sequence). The CDR3 loop spans 16 amino acids. CDR3 loop: CASSPGTGVIFYEQYF. The CDR3 coding sequence is TGTGCCAGCAGCCCCGGGACAGGGGTGATCTTCTACGAGCAGTACTTC.

On this clone: Other DNA sequences in the sample encode the same CDR3. The V and J genes are TRBV27 and TRBJ1-5; a possible D gene is TRBD1 (5 bases). The CDR3 runs 14 residues. Germline V gene sequence: CDR1 MNHEY, CDR2 SMNVEV (reference sequence). The V end lost 3 bases, the J end lost 4 bases, and 10 bases lay between the germline ends. DNA of the CDR3: TGTGCCAGCAGTTTTCAGGGCGCAAATCAGCCCCAGCATTTT. It encodes CASSFQGANQPQHF.

The rearrangement joins TRBV2 to TRBJ2-7, with 12 bases lining up with TRBD1. Trimming removed 8 bases from V and 5 bases from J; junction bases left unmatched: 10. The CDR3 runs 15 residues. Per the germline V gene, CDR1 is SNHLY and CDR2 is FYNNEI. DNA of the CDR3: TGTGCCAGCGCTTTGGGACAGGGGGCCTTCAACGAGCAGTACTTC. Its translation is CASALGQGAFNEQYF.

In DNA form, the CDR3 reads TGTGCCAGCTGCCAAGGGGGGGCTGGCAATGAGCAGTTCTTC. It codes for CASCQGGAGNEQFF. V and J are TRBV28 and TRBJ2-1; D might be TRBD2 (7 bases). Trimming shortened V by 8 bases and J by 6 bases, and 17 bases separated the two germline ends. CDR3 length: 14 residues. Germline V gene lookup returns CDR1 MDHEN and CDR2 SYDVKM.

The genes are TRBV21-1 and TRBJ2-2; no DNA check was done on the table's D call, TRBD1. TRBV21-1 is annotated as a pseudogene. This CDR3 is built from 14 residues. In nucleotides, the CDR3 is TGTGCCAGCAGCGGCAGGGCGAACACCGGGGAGCTGTTTTTT. Translating gives CASSGRANTGELFF.

The V call is TRBV4-2, the J call TRBJ1-1; tentative D call: TRBD1 (6 bases). Trimming removed 3 bases at V and 5 bases at J, with 13 bases between. The CDR3 length is 14 residues. Germline lookup yields CDR1 LGHNA and CDR2 YNFKEQ. CDR3 DNA sequence: TGTGCCAGCAGCCATGAGGGGGGAGGGACTGAAGCTTTCTTT. Amino acid sequence: CASSHEGGGTEAFF.

This rearrangement joins TRBV5-5 to TRBJ1-4; 8 nucleotides line up with TRBD1. This CDR3 contains 16 residues. The J segment lost 2 bases and the V segment lost 4 bases, leaving 7 bases of the junction unmatched. In germline, CDR1 is SGHKS, CDR2 YYEKEE (reference sequence). CDR3 bases: TGTGCCAGCAGCGAACACCCAGGGGGCACTAATGAAAAACTGTTTTTT. It is translated as CASSEHPGGTNEKLFF. Drawing the rest from reference TRBV5-5 and TRBJ1-4, the complete variable domain is DAGVTQSPTHLIKTRGQQVTLRCSPISGHKSVSWYQQVLGQGPQFIFQYYEKEERGRGNFPDRFSARQFPNYSSELNVNALLLGDSALYLCASSEHPGGTNEKLFFGSGTQLSVL.

This clone was detected a few times. The chain carries TRBV27 and TRBJ2-5; a weak D match, TRBD2 (6 bases). V gave up 5 bases and J gave up 5 bases, with 12 bases separating them. The germline V gene has CDR1 MNHEY and CDR2 SMNVEV (reference sequence). This CDR3 is built from 13 residues. CDR3 coding DNA: TGTGCCAGCAGTAGAGGGACTTGGGAGACCCAGTACTTC. It codes for CASSRGTWETQYF.

This clone was counted between two and nine times. The V gene is TRBV27, the J gene TRBJ2-7, with D tentatively TRBD2 (5 bases). V was trimmed by 3 bases and J by 4 bases, leaving 10 bases between them. Germline values: CDR1 MNHEY, CDR2 SMNVEV (reference sequence). The CDR3 extends over 13 amino acids. CDR3 nucleotide sequence: TGTGCCAGCAGTTTCAGCGGACCTTACGAGCAGTACTTC. It translates to CASSFSGPYEQYF.

The V call is TRBV19, the J call TRBJ2-7; 7 nucleotides line up with TRBD1. The germline gives CDR1 LNHDA, CDR2 SQIVND (reference sequence). The CDR3 totals 16 residues. The trim removed 3 bases at V and 0 bases at J, leaving 8 bases unmatched. CDR3 region: CASSMYWDSRSYEQYF. The CDR3 DNA is TGTGCCAGTAGTATGTATTGGGACAGTCGCTCCTACGAGCAGTACTTC.

The J gene is TRBJ2-1, the V gene TRBV4-2; D may be TRBD2 (5 bases). CDR3 length equals 15 residues. Trimming took off 8 bases at V and 9 bases at J, with 23 bases between the two ends. CDR1 and CDR2 (germline): LGHNA, YNFKEQ. The CDR3 sequence: CASLEEDSRGGEQFF. The CDR3 bases are TGTGCCAGCTTAGAGGAGGATAGCCGCGGCGGTGAGCAGTTCTTC.

In this sample, this clone turned up once. The rearrangement uses TRBV27 and TRBJ1-1; 9 positions match TRBD1. V dropped 3 bases and J dropped 0; count of bases not matched to a gene: 8. Germline-derived CDR1 and CDR2 are MNHEY and SMNVEV (reference sequence). The CDR3 length is 17 residues. CDR3 protein: CASSFLRGTGMNTEAFF. The DNA of the CDR3 is TGTGCCAGCAGTTTTTTACGGGGGACAGGGATGAACACTGAAGCTTTCTTT.

This clone was observed a handful of times. The rearrangement links TRBV5-1 to TRBJ2-1, with TRBD2 identical over 12 bases. The J segment lost 12 bases and the V segment lost 4 bases, leaving 14 bases of the junction unmatched. This CDR3 contains 16 residues. CDR1 and CDR2 (germline): SGHRS, YFSETQ. The CDR3 coding sequence is TGCGCCAGCAGCCGGGACGGGACTAGCGGGTTCGGGGGGCAGTTCTTC. Its protein is CASSRDGTSGFGGQFF.

The CDR3 loop reads CASSSDRGPQETQYF. The CDR3 DNA is TGTGCCAGCAGCTCGGACAGGGGCCCTCAAGAGACCCAGTACTTC. The chain recombines TRBV7-8 with TRBJ2-5; 9 bases line up with TRBD1. The CDR3 is 15 amino acids. Germline V lookup: CDR1 SGHVS, CDR2 FQNEAQ. V lost 4 bases to trimming and J lost 2 bases; unmatched junction nucleotides: 5. Looking up the rest from reference TRBV7-8 and TRBJ2-5 gives the full variable domain: GAGVSQSPRYKVAKRGQDVALRCDPISGHVSLFWYQQALGQGPEFLTYFQNEAQLDKSGLPSDRFFAERPEGSVSTLKIQRTQQEDSAVYLCASSSDRGPQETQYFGPGTRLLVL.

V is TRBV28 and J is TRBJ1-3; D possibly corresponds to TRBD1 (6 bases). V shed 2 bases and J shed 8 bases, with 13 bases lying between them. This CDR3 has 14 residues. The germline V gene has CDR1 MDHEN and CDR2 SYDVKM. CDR3 nucleotide sequence: TGTGCCAGCAGTTTAGGCAGGCCAGGGGACACCATATATTTT. Translated: CASSLGRPGDTIYF.

This sequence joins TRBV18 and TRBJ2-2; D is possibly TRBD1 (5 bases). Per germline, CDR1 KGHSH and CDR2 LQKENI. Between the trimmed V and J ends, which lost 4 bases and 4 bases, there was a span of 10 bases. This CDR3 region has 14 residues. This CDR3 is CASSLQDPTGELFF. The CDR3 region has the DNA TGTGCCAGCTCACTACAGGATCCCACCGGGGAGCTGTTTTTT. Variable domain in full (rest from reference TRBV18 and TRBJ2-2): NAGVMQNPRHLVRRRGQEARLRCSPMKGHSHVYWYRQLPEEGLKFMVYLQKENIIDESGMPKERFSAEFPKEGPSILRIQQVVRGDSAAYFCASSLQDPTGELFFGEGSRLTVL.

The chain uses TRBV5-4 and TRBJ2-7; D is possibly TRBD2 (6 bases). CDR1 and CDR2 (germline): SGHNT, YYREEE (reference sequence). The CDR3 runs 14 residues. V was cut by 0 bases and J by 2 bases, with 9 bases left in between. The CDR3 protein is CASSLAGVTYEQYF. The DNA of the CDR3 is TGTGCCAGCAGCTTGGCGGGAGTGACCTACGAGCAGTACTTC. Full variable domain (missing parts from reference TRBV5-4 and TRBJ2-7): ETGVTQSPTHLIKTRGQQVTLRCSSQSGHNTVSWYQQALGQGPQFIFQYYREEENGRGNFPPRFSGLQFPNYSSELNVNALELDDSALYLCASSLAGVTYEQYFGPGTRLTVT.

The J gene is TRBJ2-3, the V gene TRBV15, with a possible D match to TRBD2 (6 bases). This CDR3 contains 14 residues. The germline V gene has CDR1 LNHNV and CDR2 YYDKDF (reference sequence). Trimming left V 0 bases short and J 6 bases short, with 10 bases between. DNA for the CDR3: TGTGCCACCAGCAGAGATTCAGGAGGGGATACGCAGTATTTT. This translates into CATSRDSGGDTQYF. Full variable domain (remainder filled in from reference TRBV15 and TRBJ2-3): DAMVIQNPRYQVTQFGKPVTLSCSQTLNHNVMYWYQQKSSQAPKLLFHYYDKDFNNEADTPDNFQSRRPNTSFCFLDIRSPGLGDTAMYLCATSRDSGGDTQYFGPGTRLTVL.

The chain recombines TRBV21-1 with TRBJ1-1. TRBV21-1 represents a pseudogene. The CDR3 loop spans 13 amino acids. Written as DNA, the CDR3 is TGTGCCAGCAGCAGCCGAGGGAACACTGAAGCTTTCTTT. Its translation: CASSSRGNTEAFF.

This clone has more than one count but fewer than ten. The chain employs TRBV6-1 and TRBJ2-7; the D gene is possibly TRBD2 (5 bases). The ends were cut back, 5 bases at V and 6 bases at J, with 20 bases in the middle. CDR3 length: 15 residues. Looked up from germline, CDR1 is MNHNS and CDR2 is SASEGT. The chain's CDR3 is CASSWAAGAEGEQYF. CDR3 bases: TGTGCCAGCAGTTGGGCGGCAGGCGCTGAGGGCGAGCAGTACTTC.

The gene calls are TRBV20-1 and TRBJ1-1; no clear D gene. The CDR3 sequence is 11 residues long. Trimming stripped 0 bases from V and 5 bases from J, with 4 bases between. The germline V gene encodes CDR1 DFQATT and CDR2 SNEGSKA (reference sequence). The CDR3 sequence is CSARDRTEAFF. The DNA of the CDR3 is TGCAGTGCTAGAGATCGGACTGAAGCTTTCTTT.

This clone was detected only a few times. The CDR3 sequence: CASSLGGGGHEQYF. The CDR3 nucleotides read TGTGCCAGCAGCTTAGGGGGGGGAGGCCACGAGCAGTACTTC. The chain employs TRBV7-8 and TRBJ2-7; 7 nucleotides align to TRBD2. J gave up 5 bases and V 1 base, and 5 bases lay outside the gene matches. This CDR3 spans 14 amino acids. From germline, CDR1 is SGHVS and CDR2 FQNEAQ.

The genes are TRBV2 and TRBJ1-1; 7 bases agree with TRBD1. Germline V CDR1 and CDR2: SNHLY, FYNNEI. The CDR3 is 14 amino acids. V lost 5 bases and J lost 0; bases outside the gene matches: 3. In DNA, the CDR3 is TGTGCCAGCAGTCCCGACAGGGTGAACACTGAAGCTTTCTTT. This encodes CASSPDRVNTEAFF.

This chain uses TRBV5-4 with TRBJ2-7, with TRBD1 identical over 7 bases. The CDR3 loop spans 13 amino acids. Trimming took 0 bases from V and 3 from J; bases not matched to a gene: 0. Germline V gene lookup returns CDR1 SGHNT and CDR2 YYREEE (reference sequence). The CDR3, as DNA: TGTGCCAGCAGCTTGGGGACAGGCTACGAGCAGTACTTC. Translated, it gives CASSLGTGYEQYF.

The rearrangement uses TRBV27 and TRBJ2-3; tentative D call: TRBD2 (6 bases). The CDR3 has 13 amino acids. Trimming removed 5 bases from V and 6 bases from J, with 12 bases in between. CDR1 and CDR2 from the germline V gene are MNHEY and SMNVEV (reference sequence). The CDR3 region is CASSRESPDTQYF. CDR3 in DNA: TGTGCCAGCAGTCGGGAGTCCCCCGATACGCAGTATTTT.